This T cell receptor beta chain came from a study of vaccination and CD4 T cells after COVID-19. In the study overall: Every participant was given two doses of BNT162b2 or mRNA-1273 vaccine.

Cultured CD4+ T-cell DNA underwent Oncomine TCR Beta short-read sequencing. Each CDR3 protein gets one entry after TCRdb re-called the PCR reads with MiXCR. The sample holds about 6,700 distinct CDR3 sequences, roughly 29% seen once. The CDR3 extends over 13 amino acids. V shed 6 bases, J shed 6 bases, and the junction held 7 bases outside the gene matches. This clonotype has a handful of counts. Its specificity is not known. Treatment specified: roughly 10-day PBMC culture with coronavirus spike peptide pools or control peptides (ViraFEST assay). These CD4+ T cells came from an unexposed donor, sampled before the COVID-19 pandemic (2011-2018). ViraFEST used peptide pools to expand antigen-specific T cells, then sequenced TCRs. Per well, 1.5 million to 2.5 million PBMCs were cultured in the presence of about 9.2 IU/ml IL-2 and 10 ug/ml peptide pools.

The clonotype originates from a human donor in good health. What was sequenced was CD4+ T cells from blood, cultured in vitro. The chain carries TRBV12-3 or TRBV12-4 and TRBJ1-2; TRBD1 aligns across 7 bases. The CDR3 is CASSLQGRDGYTF. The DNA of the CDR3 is TGTGCCAGCAGCCTACAGGGGCGGGATGGCTACACCTTC.